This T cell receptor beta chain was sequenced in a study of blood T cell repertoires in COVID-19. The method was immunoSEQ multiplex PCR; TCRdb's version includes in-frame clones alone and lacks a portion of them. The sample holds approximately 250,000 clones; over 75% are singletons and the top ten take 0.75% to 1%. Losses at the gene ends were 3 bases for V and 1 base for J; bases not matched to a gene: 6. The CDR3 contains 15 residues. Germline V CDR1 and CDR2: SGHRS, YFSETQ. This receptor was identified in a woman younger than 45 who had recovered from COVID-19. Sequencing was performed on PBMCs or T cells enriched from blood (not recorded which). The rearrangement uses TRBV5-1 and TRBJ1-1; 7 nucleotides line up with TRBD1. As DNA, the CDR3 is TGCGCCAGCAGCTGGATGACAGGGACGAACACTGAAGCTTTCTTT. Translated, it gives CASSWMTGTNTEAFF.